This T cell receptor (beta chain) was identified during a study of beta chain features in type 1 diabetes. The study, taken as a whole, reports: Shorter TCRB CDR3s, moderately but significantly so, marked every one of the four CD4+ subsets in Type 1 diabetes patients.

Expressed TCRB transcripts were sequenced, since all the RNA that had been isolated was reverse transcribed. Only in-frame clones appear in the TCRdb table, and some are missing; sequencing was by immunoSEQ multiplex PCR. The table has roughly 340,000 clones, about 13% seen once. This CDR3 is built from 14 residues. This clone was counted between two and nine times. Its cognate antigen is unknown. Sequenced input: naive CD4+ T cells from blood. The rearrangement uses TRBV21-1 and TRBJ1-5; the table's D call TRBD1 went unverified against the DNA. TRBV21-1 is designated a pseudogene. The TCR comes from a woman younger than 35 with type 1 diabetes. This chain's CDR3 is CASNLTGTGQPQHF. The CDR3 region has the DNA TGTGCCAGCAACCTTACAGGGACCGGTCAGCCCCAGCATTTT.